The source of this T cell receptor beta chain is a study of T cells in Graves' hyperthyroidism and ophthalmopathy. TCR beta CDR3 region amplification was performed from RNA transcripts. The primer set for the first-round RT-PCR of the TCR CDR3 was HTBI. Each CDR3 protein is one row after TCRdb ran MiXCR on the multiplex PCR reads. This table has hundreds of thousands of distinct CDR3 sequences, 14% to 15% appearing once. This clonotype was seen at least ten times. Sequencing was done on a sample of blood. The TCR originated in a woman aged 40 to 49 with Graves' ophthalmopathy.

The CDR3 nucleotides are TGTGCCAGCACTATCATCGGGGCCACTGAAGCTTTCTTT. Encoded protein: CASTIIGATEAFF. The rearrangement uses TRBV12-3 or TRBV12-4 and TRBJ1-1, with D possibly being TRBD1 (5 bases). This CDR3 comprises 13 residues. Trimming cost V 7 bases and J 4 bases, with 13 bases left between them.